This is a list of T cell receptor beta chains from one sample in a study of OX40 agonist ivuxolimab in advanced cancers. Profiling relied on immunoSEQ multiplex PCR, and the TCRdb table lists in-frame clones only, not all of them. The table lists tens of thousands of clones, 90% to 95% of them singletons. The sequencing here drew on CD4+ or CD8+ T cells sorted from blood, taken in a trial of the OX40 agonist ivuxolimab. The receptors derive from an adult with an advanced solid tumor such as melanoma, head and neck, liver or kidney cancer. Both conserved end residues are part of each CDR3. D genes are given only for firm matches. Rows give clone size only sometimes, using once, few, many, or a class for an expanded clone.

CASSVEAGSSYEQYF | TGTGCCAGCAGCGTAGAGGCAGGGAGCTCCTACGAGCAGTACTTC | - | TRBJ2-7 | TRBV9 | -
CASSFMSGGMRVSQPQHF | TGTGCCAGCAGTTTTATGTCAGGGGGGATGAGAGTGAGTCAGCCCCAGCATTTT | TRBD1 | TRBJ1-5 | TRBV28 | -
CASSFYQGDEQYF | TGTGCCAGCAGTTTTTACCAGGGCGACGAGCAGTACTTC | - | TRBJ2-7 | TRBV28 | -
CASSNGKYYGYTF | TGTGCCAGCAGTAACGGGAAGTACTATGGCTACACCTTC | - | TRBJ1-2 | TRBV6-5 | -
CASSETSGVQETQYF | TGTGCCAGCAGCGAGACTAGCGGGGTTCAAGAGACCCAGTACTTC | TRBD2 | TRBJ2-5 | TRBV9 | -
CSVLDRVTYEQYF | TGCAGCGTCCTCGACAGGGTTACCTACGAGCAGTACTTC | TRBD1 | TRBJ2-7 | TRBV29-1 | -
CASSGGTASSYSNQPQHF | TGTGCCAGTAGTGGAGGGACAGCGTCCTCCTATAGCAATCAGCCCCAGCATTTT | TRBD1 | TRBJ1-5 | TRBV19 | once
CASSSRTSASYEQYF | TGTGCCAGCAGCTCGCGTACTAGCGCCTCCTACGAGCAGTACTTC | TRBD2 | TRBJ2-7 | TRBV7-8 | once
CASSPGGTIEETQYF | TGTGCCAGCAGCCCCGGAGGGACTATCGAGGAGACCCAGTACTTC | TRBD2 | TRBJ2-5 | TRBV28 | -
CASSTDTGNTIYF | TGCGCCAGCAGCACCGATACTGGAAACACCATATATTTT | - | TRBJ1-3 | TRBV5-1 | -
CASSLVGSPMNTEAFF | TGTGCCAGCAGCTTAGTGGGGTCACCCATGAACACTGAAGCTTTCTTT | - | TRBJ1-1 | TRBV7-8 | -
CASSLGRGGQPQHF | TGTGCCAGCAGCTTAGGCCGAGGGGGTCAGCCCCAGCATTTT | - | TRBJ1-5 | TRBV7-2 | -
CASSLQQEDEQFF | TGTGCCAGCAGCTTACAGCAGGAGGATGAGCAGTTCTTC | - | TRBJ2-1 | TRBV7-6 | -
CASSLLVTSNQPQHF | TGTGCCAGCAGCTTGCTAGTCACTAGCAATCAGCCCCAGCATTTT | - | TRBJ1-5 | TRBV5-5 | few
CASSGAGANVLTF | TGTGCCAGCAGTGGGGCGGGGGCCAACGTCCTGACTTTC | - | TRBJ2-6 | TRBV2 | -
CAITPGSVNTGELFF | TGTGCCATCACTCCCGGGAGTGTGAACACCGGGGAGCTGTTTTTT | - | TRBJ2-2 | TRBV10-3 | -
CASSFRTNQYEQYF | TGTGCCAGCAGCTTCCGGACTAATCAATACGAGCAGTACTTC | - | TRBJ2-7 | TRBV5-5 | once
CASSLMGLETQYF | TGTGCCAGCAGCTTAATGGGATTAGAGACCCAGTACTTC | - | TRBJ2-5 | TRBV7-3 | -
CASSLGPSGIGRDEQFF | TGTGCCAGCAGCTTAGGCCCTAGCGGGATCGGGCGTGATGAGCAGTTCTTC | TRBD2 | TRBJ2-1 | TRBV7-9 | -
CASSLRNYGYTF | TGTGCCAGCTCCCTCCGGAACTATGGCTACACCTTC | - | TRBJ1-2 | TRBV28 | -
CASSQLFTSGSRTSYNEQFF | TGTGCCAGCAGCCAACTTTTTACTAGCGGGAGTCGGACCTCCTACAATGAGCAGTTCTTC | TRBD2 | TRBJ2-1 | TRBV14 | once
CASSFIPGQTNSPLHF | TGCGCCAGCAGCTTCATACCGGGACAGACCAATTCACCCCTCCACTTT | TRBD1 | TRBJ1-6 | TRBV5-1 | -
CASSVGTGLWKNTEAFF | TGTGCCAGTAGTGTTGGGACAGGGTTGTGGAAGAACACTGAAGCTTTCTTT | TRBD1 | TRBJ1-1 | TRBV19 | -
CASSLRQIGTDVNF | TGTGCCAGCAGCTTACGGCAAATCGGGACAGACGTGAACTTC | TRBD1 | TRBJ2-5 | TRBV11-2 | -
CASSLDSLRGGDEKLFF | TGTGCCAGCAGCTTAGACAGCCTCCGGGGTGGAGATGAAAAACTGTTTTTT | - | TRBJ1-4 | TRBV7-2 | -
CASSQMTYNEQFF | TGTGCCAGCAGCCAGATGACCTACAATGAGCAGTTCTTC | - | TRBJ2-1 | TRBV7-2 | -
CASSFTQNTEAFF | TGTGCCAGCAGTTTTACTCAGAACACTGAAGCTTTCTTT | - | TRBJ1-1 | TRBV27 | -
CASRVGNTEAFF | TGTGCCAGCCGCGTGGGGAACACTGAAGCTTTCTTT | - | TRBJ1-1 | TRBV7-9 | once
CASTKGQGAYNEQFF | TGTGCCAGCACCAAGGGACAGGGGGCCTACAATGAGCAGTTCTTC | TRBD1 | TRBJ2-1 | TRBV2 | -
CAWKGNQETQYF | TGTGCCTGGAAGGGAAACCAAGAGACCCAGTACTTC | - | TRBJ2-5 | TRBV30 | -
CASSLGPNTGELFF | TGTGCCAGCAGCCTGGGACCGAACACCGGGGAGCTGTTTTTT | - | TRBJ2-2 | TRBV6-5 | -
CASRQGSQSGNTIYF | TGTGCCAGCAGACAGGGTTCCCAATCTGGAAACACCATATATTTT | - | TRBJ1-3 | TRBV2 | -
CASSPPGLAGLYEQYF | TGTGCCAGCAGTCCGCCGGGACTAGCGGGACTCTACGAGCAGTACTTC | TRBD2 | TRBJ2-7 | TRBV27 | -
CASRGPGQVGYEQYF | TGTGCCAGCAGGGGACCGGGACAGGTAGGCTACGAGCAGTACTTC | TRBD1 | TRBJ2-7 | TRBV2 | -
CASSSAGEEQYF | TGTGCCAGCAGTAGTGCAGGGGAAGAGCAGTACTTC | - | TRBJ2-7 | TRBV28 | -
CASSTTSDSQFF | TGTGCCAGTAGTACTACTAGTGATTCGCAGTTCTTC | - | TRBJ2-1 | TRBV19 | -
CASSPLTDEKLFF | TGTGCCAGCTCACCACTTACAGATGAAAAACTGTTTTTT | - | TRBJ1-4 | TRBV18 | -
CAISNGQAGTGELFF | TGTGCCATCAGTAACGGACAGGCTGGCACCGGGGAGCTGTTTTTT | TRBD1 | TRBJ2-2 | TRBV10-3 | -
CASRTGTRTRGGYTF | TGTGCCAGCAGGACCGGGACACGGACCCGAGGGGGCTACACCTTC | - | TRBJ1-2 | TRBV28 | few
CASSRGDTDTQYF | TGTGCTAGCAGCCGCGGGGACACAGATACGCAGTATTTT | - | TRBJ2-3 | TRBV7-7 | -
CASSAGQVVQETQYF | TGTGCCAGCAGCGCGGGACAGGTCGTCCAAGAGACCCAGTACTTC | TRBD1 | TRBJ2-5 | TRBV7-9 | -
CASTRFGGINYGYTF | TGTGCCAGCACCAGATTCGGCGGAATCAACTATGGCTACACCTTC | - | TRBJ1-2 | TRBV5-6 | -
CASSEYSTYEQYF | TGTGCCAGCAGTGAGTATAGTACCTACGAGCAGTACTTC | - | TRBJ2-7 | TRBV6-1 | -
CASSYSSDAGAGEQFF | TGTGCCAGCAGTTACTCCTCGGATGCGGGGGCGGGTGAGCAGTTCTTC | - | TRBJ2-1 | TRBV6-5 | -
CSASSSREQYF | TGCAGTGCTAGTTCATCTAGAGAGCAGTACTTC | - | TRBJ2-7 | TRBV20-1 | -
CASSREINYGYTF | TGTGCCAGCAGTCGGGAGATTAACTATGGCTACACCTTC | - | TRBJ1-2 | TRBV6-5 | -
CASSFGNSGMSDTQYF | TGCGCCAGCAGCTTTGGTAATAGCGGGATGTCAGATACGCAGTATTTT | TRBD2 | TRBJ2-3 | TRBV5-1 | -
CASSLSQGALDGYTF | TGCGCCAGCAGCTTGTCGCAGGGGGCCTTAGATGGCTACACCTTC | TRBD1 | TRBJ1-2 | TRBV5-1 | -